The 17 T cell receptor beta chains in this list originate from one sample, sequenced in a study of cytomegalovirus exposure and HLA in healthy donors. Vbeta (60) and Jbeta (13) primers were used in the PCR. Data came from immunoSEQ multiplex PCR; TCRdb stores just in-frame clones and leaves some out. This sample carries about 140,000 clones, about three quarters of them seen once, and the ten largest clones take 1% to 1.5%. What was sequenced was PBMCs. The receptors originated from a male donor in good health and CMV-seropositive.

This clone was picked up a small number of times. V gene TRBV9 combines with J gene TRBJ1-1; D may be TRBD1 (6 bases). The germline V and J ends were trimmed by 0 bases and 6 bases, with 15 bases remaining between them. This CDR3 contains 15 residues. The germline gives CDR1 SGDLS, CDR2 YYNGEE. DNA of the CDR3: TGTGCCAGCAGCGTAGCGCCTGGGGGCAACGCTGAAGCTTTCTTT. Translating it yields CASSVAPGGNAEAFF.

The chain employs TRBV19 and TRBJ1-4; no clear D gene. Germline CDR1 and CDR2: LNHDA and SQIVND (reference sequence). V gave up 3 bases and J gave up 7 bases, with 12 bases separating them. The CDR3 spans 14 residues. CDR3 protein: CASSMWSSGEKLFF. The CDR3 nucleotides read TGTGCCAGTAGTATGTGGAGCTCGGGTGAAAAACTGTTTTTT.

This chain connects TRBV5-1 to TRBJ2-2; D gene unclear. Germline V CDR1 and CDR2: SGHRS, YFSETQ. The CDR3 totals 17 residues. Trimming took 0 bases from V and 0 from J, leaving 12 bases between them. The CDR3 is CASSLGYIPSNTGELFF. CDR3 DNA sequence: TGCGCCAGCAGCTTGGGTTACATCCCTTCGAACACCGGGGAGCTGTTTTTT.

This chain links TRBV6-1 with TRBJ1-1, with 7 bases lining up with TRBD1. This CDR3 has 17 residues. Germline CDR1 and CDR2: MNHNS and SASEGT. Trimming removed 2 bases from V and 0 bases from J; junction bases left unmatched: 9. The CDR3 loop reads CASSETGTARLNTEAFF. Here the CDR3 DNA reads TGTGCCAGCAGTGAAACCGGGACAGCCCGATTGAACACTGAAGCTTTCTTT.

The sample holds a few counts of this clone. The CDR3, as DNA: TGTGCCAGCAGCCCCCGGACCAGCGGCACCGGGGAGCTGTTTTTT. It translates to CASSPRTSGTGELFF. The chain has TRBV7-9 and TRBJ2-2; a possible D gene is TRBD2 (5 bases). V was cut by 5 bases and J by 4 bases, with 14 bases left in between. The CDR3 loop spans 15 amino acids. CDR1 and CDR2 from the germline V gene are SEHNR and FQNEAQ (reference sequence).

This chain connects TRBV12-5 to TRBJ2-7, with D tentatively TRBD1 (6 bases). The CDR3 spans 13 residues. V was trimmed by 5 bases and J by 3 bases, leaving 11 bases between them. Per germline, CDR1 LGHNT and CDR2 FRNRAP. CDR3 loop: CASGKDRNYEQYF. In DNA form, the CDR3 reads TGTGCTAGTGGTAAAGACAGGAACTACGAGCAGTACTTC.

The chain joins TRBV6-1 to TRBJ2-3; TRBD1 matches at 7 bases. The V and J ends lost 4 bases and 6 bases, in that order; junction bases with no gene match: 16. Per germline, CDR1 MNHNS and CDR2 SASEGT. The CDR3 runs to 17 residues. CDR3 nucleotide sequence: TGTGCCAGCAGTGTTCTCTCACCGGGACAGAGAGCGGATACGCAGTATTTT. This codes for CASSVLSPGQRADTQYF.

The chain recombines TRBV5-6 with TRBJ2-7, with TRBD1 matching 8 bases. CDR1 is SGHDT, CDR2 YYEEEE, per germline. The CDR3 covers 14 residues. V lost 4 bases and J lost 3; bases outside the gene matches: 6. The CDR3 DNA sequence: TGTGCCAGCAGCAAGGACAGGGATTTCTACGAGCAGTACTTC. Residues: CASSKDRDFYEQYF.

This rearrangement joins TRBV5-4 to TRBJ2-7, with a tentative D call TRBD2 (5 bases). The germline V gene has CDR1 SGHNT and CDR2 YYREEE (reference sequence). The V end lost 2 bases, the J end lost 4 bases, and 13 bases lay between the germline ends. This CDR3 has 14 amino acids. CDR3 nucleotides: TGTGCCAGCAGCTTTTGGACTGGTGGGTACGAGCAGTACTTC. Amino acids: CASSFWTGGYEQYF.

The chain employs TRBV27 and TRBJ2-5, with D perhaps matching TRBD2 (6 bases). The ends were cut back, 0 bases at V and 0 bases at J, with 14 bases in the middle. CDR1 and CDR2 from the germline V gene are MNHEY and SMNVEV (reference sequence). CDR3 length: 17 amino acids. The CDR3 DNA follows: TGTGCCAGCAGTTTATCATCCCGGGGGTTATACCAAGAGACCCAGTACTTC. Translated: CASSLSSRGLYQETQYF.

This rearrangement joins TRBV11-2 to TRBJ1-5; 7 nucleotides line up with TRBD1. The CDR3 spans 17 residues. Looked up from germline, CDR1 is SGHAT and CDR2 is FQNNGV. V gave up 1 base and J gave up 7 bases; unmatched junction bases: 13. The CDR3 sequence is CASSLGQGGAVRQPQHF. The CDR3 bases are TGTGCCAGCAGCTTAGGCCAGGGGGGTGCAGTTAGACAGCCCCAGCATTTT.

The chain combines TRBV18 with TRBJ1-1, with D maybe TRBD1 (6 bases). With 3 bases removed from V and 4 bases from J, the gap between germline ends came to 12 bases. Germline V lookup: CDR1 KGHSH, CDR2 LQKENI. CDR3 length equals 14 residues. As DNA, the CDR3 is TGTGCCAGCTCACCCCGGACAGATCTCACTGAAGCTTTCTTT. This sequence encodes CASSPRTDLTEAFF. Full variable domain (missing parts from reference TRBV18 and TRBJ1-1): NAGVMQNPRHLVRRRGQEARLRCSPMKGHSHVYWYRQLPEEGLKFMVYLQKENIIDESGMPKERFSAEFPKEGPSILRIQQVVRGDSAAYFCASSPRTDLTEAFFGQGTRLTVV.

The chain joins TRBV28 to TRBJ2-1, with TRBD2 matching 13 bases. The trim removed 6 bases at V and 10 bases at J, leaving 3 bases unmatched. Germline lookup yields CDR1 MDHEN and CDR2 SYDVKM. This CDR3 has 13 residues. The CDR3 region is CASSWTSGGEQFF. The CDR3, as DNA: TGTGCCAGCAGCTGGACTAGCGGGGGAGAGCAGTTCTTC. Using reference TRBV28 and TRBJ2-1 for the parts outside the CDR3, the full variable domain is DVKVTQSSRYLVKRTGEKVFLECVQDMDHENMFWYRQDPGLGLRLIYFSYDVKMKEKGDIPEGYSVSREKKERFSLILESASTNQTSMYLCASSWTSGGEQFFGPGTRLTVL.

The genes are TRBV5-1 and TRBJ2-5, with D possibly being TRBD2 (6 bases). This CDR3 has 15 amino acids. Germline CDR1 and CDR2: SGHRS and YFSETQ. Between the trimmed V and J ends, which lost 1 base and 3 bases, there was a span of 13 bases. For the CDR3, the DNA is TGCGCCAGCAGCTTGCGGGGGACGTCGGAAGAGACCCAGTACTTC. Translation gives CASSLRGTSEETQYF.

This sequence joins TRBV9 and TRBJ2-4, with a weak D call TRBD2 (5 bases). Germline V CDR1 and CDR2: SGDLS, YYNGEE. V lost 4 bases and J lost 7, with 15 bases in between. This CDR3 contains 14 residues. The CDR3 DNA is TGTGCCAGCAGCCCCCGCCACGGGGAGAACATTCAGTACTTC. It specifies CASSPRHGENIQYF. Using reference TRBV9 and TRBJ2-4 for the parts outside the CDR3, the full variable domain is DSGVTQTPKHLITATGQRVTLRCSPRSGDLSVYWYQQSLDQGLQFLIQYYNGEERAKGNILERFSAQQFPDLHSELNLSSLELGDSALYFCASSPRHGENIQYFGAGTRLSVL.

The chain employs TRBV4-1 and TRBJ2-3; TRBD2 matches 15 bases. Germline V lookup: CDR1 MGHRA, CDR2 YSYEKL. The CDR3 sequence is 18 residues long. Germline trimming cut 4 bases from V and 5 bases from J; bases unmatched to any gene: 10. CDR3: CASSLPGLAGGGEDTQYF. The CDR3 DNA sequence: TGCGCCAGCAGCCTACCGGGACTAGCGGGGGGAGGGGAAGATACGCAGTATTTT.

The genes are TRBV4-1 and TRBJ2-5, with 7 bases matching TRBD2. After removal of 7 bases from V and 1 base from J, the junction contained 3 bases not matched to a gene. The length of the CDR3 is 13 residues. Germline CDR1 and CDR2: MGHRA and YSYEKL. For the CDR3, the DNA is TGCGCCAGCACTCCGGGGGGCCAAGAGACCCAGTACTTC. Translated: CASTPGGQETQYF.